The 23 T cell receptor beta chains below come from one sample, sequenced in a study of blood T cell repertoires in COVID-19. Assay used: immunoSEQ multiplex PCR; TCRdb lists only in-frame clones, some missing. The sample holds 250,000 to 350,000 clones, under 95% seen once. Source material: PBMCs or T cells enriched from blood (not recorded which). These receptors were taken from a woman younger than 45 who had recovered from COVID-19.

This chain connects TRBV19 to TRBJ1-5; 7 bases match TRBD1. The CDR3 is made up of 14 amino acids. Germline CDR1 is LNHDA and CDR2 is SQIVND (reference sequence). V lost 6 bases and J lost 3; bases outside the gene matches: 5. CDR3 nucleotides: TGTGCCAGTAGCCCGACAGGGAACAATCAGCCCCAGCATTTT. This codes for CASSPTGNNQPQHF. The full variable domain, in which reference TRBV19 and TRBJ1-5 provide the parts outside the CDR3, is DGGITQSPKYLFRKEGQNVTLSCEQNLNHDAMYWYRQDPGQGLRLIYYSQIVNDFQKGDIAEGYSVSREKKESFPLTVTSAQKNPTAFYLCASSPTGNNQPQHFGDGTRLSIL.

This chain joins TRBV5-8 and TRBJ2-3; TRBD2 might be the D (5 bases). CDR1 is SGHTS and CDR2 is YDEGEE in the germline V gene. The CDR3 loop spans 17 amino acids. With 0 bases removed from V and 0 bases from J, the gap between germline ends came to 14 bases. The CDR3 DNA sequence: TGTGCCAGCAGCTTGGGGGCGGGTCCAGCTAGCACAGATACGCAGTATTTT. This translates into CASSLGAGPASTDTQYF.

The chain recombines TRBV7-8 with TRBJ1-1; D might be TRBD1 (5 bases). The V gene's germline CDR1 is SGHVS and CDR2 FQNEAQ. The CDR3 is made up of 13 amino acids. With 2 bases removed from V and 5 bases from J, the gap between germline ends came to 9 bases. The CDR3 nucleotides are TGTGCCAGCAGCTTATCCCGGGGGACTGAAGCTTTCTTT. Its translation: CASSLSRGTEAFF.

The rearrangement joins TRBV6-5 to TRBJ1-2; 8 bases are shared with TRBD1. J gave up 2 bases and V 7 bases, and 6 bases lay outside the gene matches. Germline lookup yields CDR1 MNHEY and CDR2 SVGAGI. The CDR3 has 14 amino acids. CDR3 in amino acids: CASTLQGVNYGYTF. The CDR3 region has the DNA TGTGCCAGCACCCTACAGGGGGTAAACTATGGCTACACCTTC.

This clone was detected a few times. This sequence joins TRBV30 and TRBJ1-1; D possibly corresponds to TRBD1 (6 bases). The germline gives CDR1 GTSNPN, CDR2 SVGIG (reference sequence). This CDR3 comprises 16 residues. Trimming removed 5 bases at V and 6 bases at J, with 25 bases between. The CDR3: CAWSMPGAGIGPEAFF. Written as DNA, the CDR3 is TGTGCCTGGTCAATGCCAGGGGCCGGAATCGGGCCTGAAGCTTTCTTT.

This chain joins TRBV2 and TRBJ2-2; TRBD1 agrees at 7 bases. The V and J ends lost 6 bases and 5 bases, in that order; junction bases with no gene match: 6. Germline V CDR1 and CDR2: SNHLY, FYNNEI. The CDR3 runs 14 residues. CDR3 bases: TGTGCCAGCAGAGACAGGGTAGGGACCGGGGAGCTGTTTTTT. This translates into CASRDRVGTGELFF.

The sample holds a few counts of this clone. The chain recombines TRBV4-2 with TRBJ2-1; the D is unclear. Germline CDR1 and CDR2: LGHNA and YNFKEQ. This CDR3 has 12 residues. V was clipped by 4 bases and J by 9 bases, with 10 bases between them. The CDR3 loop reads CASSPGFGEQFF. Here the CDR3 DNA reads TGTGCCAGCAGCCCCGGGTTCGGTGAGCAGTTCTTC.

The CDR3 sequence: CASSSRGSETQYF. Here the CDR3 DNA reads TGTGCCAGCAGCTCCCGGGGGTCGGAGACCCAGTACTTC. The rearrangement joins TRBV13 to TRBJ2-5; tentatively, D is TRBD2 (6 bases). Germline CDR1 reads PRHDT; CDR2 reads FYEKMQ (reference sequence). Trimming removed 4 bases from V and 5 bases from J, with 11 bases in between. The CDR3 is 13 amino acids.

The chain carries TRBV30 and TRBJ2-5; TRBD1 matches 7 bases. The J segment lost 0 bases and the V segment lost 7 bases, leaving 5 bases of the junction unmatched. The germline V gene has CDR1 GTSNPN and CDR2 SVGIG (reference sequence). The CDR3 loop spans 13 amino acids. The CDR3 bases are TGTGCCTTCAACAGGGGTTACCAAGAGACCCAGTACTTC. It codes for CAFNRGYQETQYF. Full variable domain (outside the CDR3, taken from reference TRBV30 and TRBJ2-5): SQTIHQWPATLVQPVGSPLSLECTVEGTSNPNLYWYRQAAGRGLQLLFYSVGIGQISSEVPQNLSASRPQDRQFILSSKKLLLSDSGFYLCAFNRGYQETQYFGPGTRLLVL.

The chain carries TRBV7-9 and TRBJ1-2, with 7 bases lining up with TRBD1. Germline CDR1 is SEHNR and CDR2 is FQNEAQ (reference sequence). The junction had 20 bases not matched to a gene; V was cut back by 5 bases and J by 5 bases. The CDR3 is 18 residues long. CDR3 region: CASSPITGGTAVGYGYTF. The CDR3 DNA reads TGTGCCAGCAGCCCGATAACAGGTGGGACAGCGGTTGGATATGGCTACACCTTC. Variable domain in full (rest from reference TRBV7-9 and TRBJ1-2): DTGVSQNPRHKITKRGQNVTFRCDPISEHNRLYWYRQTLGQGPEFLTYFQNEAQLEKSRLLSDRFSAERPKGSFSTLEIQRTEQGDSAMYLCASSPITGGTAVGYGYTFGSGTRLTVV.

The CDR3 DNA sequence: TGCGCCAGCAGCCAGGGGACAGGGGGTTACGAGCAGTTCTTC. Translating it yields CASSQGTGGYEQFF. The chain links TRBV4-1 to TRBJ2-1; TRBD1 aligns across 11 bases. Germline-derived CDR1 and CDR2 are MGHRA and YSYEKL. With V trimmed by 3 bases and J by 10 bases, 5 bases remained unmatched. The CDR3 is made up of 14 amino acids.

This chain connects TRBV14 to TRBJ2-1; D is perhaps TRBD1 (6 bases). This CDR3 spans 15 amino acids. In germline, CDR1 is SGHDN, CDR2 FVKESK. V was shortened by 4 bases and J by 1 base, with 11 bases between the two germline ends. CDR3 sequence reads: CASSRDRGSYNEQFF. The DNA of the CDR3 is TGTGCCAGCAGCCGCGATAGGGGGTCCTACAATGAGCAGTTCTTC.

The chain has TRBV19 and TRBJ2-7; possibly TRBD2 for D (6 bases). The CDR3 extends over 16 amino acids. The V and J ends lost 1 base and 4 bases respectively, with 17 bases between them. The germline V gene encodes CDR1 LNHDA and CDR2 SQIVND (reference sequence). CDR3 nucleotides: TGTGCCAGTAGTATAGGGGGCCTCGGGGGAACGTACGAGCAGTACTTC. Translation: CASSIGGLGGTYEQYF.

The chain combines TRBV6-5 with TRBJ1-1; no definite D call. The germline CDR1 and CDR2 sequences are MNHEY and SVGAGI. Trimming removed 4 bases at V and 8 bases at J, with 17 bases between. There are 14 residues in the CDR3. CDR3 loop: CASSFPGPSEEAFF. CDR3 sequence (DNA): TGTGCCAGCAGTTTCCCAGGCCCCTCCGAAGAAGCTTTCTTT.

J is TRBJ2-1 and V is TRBV19; weak D call: TRBD1 (7 bases). V lost 7 bases, J lost 7 bases, and 20 bases lay in between. Germline V lookup: CDR1 LNHDA, CDR2 SQIVND (reference sequence). The CDR3 contains 15 residues. CDR3 DNA: TGTGCCAGTACCCCCCAGGGGGGCGGAGGGAATGAGCAGTTCTTC. It is translated as CASTPQGGGGNEQFF.

The V call is TRBV28, the J call TRBJ1-6, with 8 bases aligning to TRBD1. The CDR3 is made up of 15 amino acids. V shed 2 bases, J shed 10 bases, and the junction held 7 bases outside the gene matches. The germline V gene encodes CDR1 MDHEN and CDR2 SYDVKM. The CDR3 DNA is TGTGCCAGCAGTTTACCTCAGGGGGCTGAGTCACCCCTCCACTTT. Translated: CASSLPQGAESPLHF.

The chain has TRBV7-6 and TRBJ1-3, with TRBD1 as a possible D gene (5 bases). V was shortened by 5 bases and J by 0 bases, with 14 bases between the two germline ends. Germline V gene sequence: CDR1 SGHVS, CDR2 FNYEAQ. The CDR3 extends over 16 amino acids. The CDR3 nucleotides are TGTGCCAGCAGCCCAATCCAGGGCACCTCTGGAAACACCATATATTTT. Translation: CASSPIQGTSGNTIYF. Supplemented by reference TRBV7-6 and TRBJ1-3, the full variable domain reads GAGVSQSPRYKVTKRGQDVALRCDPISGHVSLYWYRQALGQGPEFLTYFNYEAQQDKSGLPNDRFSAERPEGSISTLTIQRTEQRDSAMYRCASSPIQGTSGNTIYFGEGSWLTVV.

V gene TRBV5-4 combines with J gene TRBJ2-5; 9 positions match TRBD1. Germline loops: CDR1 SGHNT, CDR2 YYREEE (reference sequence). The CDR3 is 16 residues long. Losses at the gene ends were 0 bases for V and 5 bases for J; bases not matched to a gene: 8. This CDR3 is CASSLGGQGFAETQYF. The DNA for the CDR3 is TGTGCCAGCAGCTTGGGGGGACAGGGTTTTGCGGAGACCCAGTACTTC.

This clone was seen a single time. The chain links TRBV28 to TRBJ2-5, with D unresolved. The CDR3 contains 13 residues. Germline V gene sequence: CDR1 MDHEN, CDR2 SYDVKM. V lost 6 bases to trimming and J lost 5 bases, with 13 bases between them. CDR3 DNA sequence: TGTGCCAGCAGCTCGCCGCACTCCGAGACCCAGTACTTC. Encoded protein: CASSSPHSETQYF.

The chain uses TRBV3-1 (or the pseudogene TRBV3-2) and TRBJ2-2, with 9 bases fitting TRBD2. The CDR3 is 16 amino acids. Germline loops: CDR1 LGHDT, CDR2 YNNKEL (reference sequence). Losses at the gene ends were 1 base for V and 5 bases for J; bases not matched to a gene: 5. The CDR3 DNA reads TGTGCCAGCAGCCAAGTATTAGCGGGGGTGACCGGGGAGCTGTTTTTT. It specifies CASSQVLAGVTGELFF.

J is TRBJ2-7 and V is TRBV15; 8 nucleotides agree with TRBD2. The CDR3 consists of 15 residues. V shed 2 bases and J 7 bases; nucleotides not matched to a gene: 10. In germline, CDR1 is LNHNV, CDR2 YYDKDF (reference sequence). The CDR3: CATSRPGTRGGEQYF. For the CDR3, the DNA is TGTGCCACCAGCAGACCCGGGACTAGGGGGGGAGAGCAGTACTTC.

This clone was seen just once. The V call is TRBV6-5, the J call TRBJ1-1; possibly TRBD1 for D (5 bases). CDR1 and CDR2 from the germline V gene are MNHEY and SVGAGI. The CDR3 runs to 16 residues. V dropped 4 bases and J dropped 2 bases, with 17 bases sitting between them. In DNA, the CDR3 is TGTGCCAGCAGTTTGAAGAAGGGGTCAACTAACACTGAAGCTTTCTTT. Translation gives CASSLKKGSTNTEAFF.

This chain uses TRBV4-3 with TRBJ1-2; D remains ambiguous. The CDR3 is 16 residues long. Germline V gives CDR1 LGHNA, CDR2 YSLEER. The V and J ends lost 1 base and 2 bases respectively, with 14 bases between them. In DNA form, the CDR3 reads TGCGCCAGCAGCCAAGTTTCGTCAGGAAACAACTATGGCTACACCTTC. Protein product: CASSQVSSGNNYGYTF.